This passage covers 16 T cell receptor beta chains from one sample sequenced in a study of blood T cells in healthy people across ages. Using a J-beta primer mix together with a sample-barcoded 5' primer, a second PCR was run for about 7 to 12 cycles. MiXCR, applied by TCRdb to the 5' RACE reads, yields one record per CDR3 protein. This sample has approximately 800,000 distinct CDR3 sequences; about 47% occur once, and the top ten carry 15% to 20%. Input material: blood. The receptor source for this set is an elderly man in good health.

The gene calls are TRBV20-1 and TRBJ1-1, with a weak D call TRBD1 (5 bases). The V gene lost 3 bases and the J gene lost 6 bases, with 14 bases spanning the gap. This CDR3 is 13 amino acids long. Germline values: CDR1 DFQATT, CDR2 SNEGSKA (reference sequence). CDR3 region: CSARGRGVAEAFF. The CDR3 DNA reads as TGCAGTGCTAGGGGACGGGGGGTCGCTGAAGCTTTCTTT.

The rearrangement joins TRBV6-1 to TRBJ2-5, with D tentatively TRBD2 (6 bases). The better agreement between TRBJ2-7 and the DNA end casts doubt on the J call. In germline, CDR1 is MNHNS, CDR2 SASEGT. CDR3 length: 15 amino acids. The CDR3 DNA sequence: TGTGCCAGCACCTCCTCTGGGGCAGGAGGGAACGAGCAGTACTTC. It specifies CASTSSGAGGNEQYF.

In its sample, this clonotype was seen once. The chain links TRBV30 to TRBJ1-5; D is ambiguous. V dropped 0 bases and J dropped 3 bases, with 12 bases sitting between them. The CDR3 spans 15 residues. Germline lookup yields CDR1 GTSNPN and CDR2 SVGIG (reference sequence). The CDR3 sequence is CAWSVHGTFNQPQHF. CDR3 DNA: TGTGCCTGGAGTGTACATGGCACCTTCAATCAGCCCCAGCATTTT.

The V gene is TRBV24-1, the J gene TRBJ2-1; D may match TRBD1 or TRBD2 (5 bases each). CDR3 length: 15 residues. Germline values: CDR1 KGHDR, CDR2 SFDVKD. V was shortened by 4 bases and J by 4 bases, with 13 bases between the two germline ends. The CDR3 spells CATSEPGTKYNEQFF. In DNA form, the CDR3 reads TGTGCCACCAGTGAACCCGGGACGAAGTACAATGAGCAGTTCTTC.

The chain is built from TRBV24-1 and TRBJ1-1, with D maybe TRBD1 (6 bases). Germline V gene data show CDR1 as KGHDR and CDR2 as SFDVKD. V dropped 7 bases and J dropped 0 bases, with 8 bases sitting between them. The CDR3 extends over 13 amino acids. As DNA, the CDR3 is TGTGCCACCAGATCAGGGGTGAACACTGAAGCTTTCTTT. This encodes CATRSGVNTEAFF.

The J gene is TRBJ1-5, the V gene TRBV6-2 or TRBV6-3, with D possibly TRBD1 on 5 matching bases. The CDR3 totals 12 residues. V shed 10 bases and J shed 1 base, with 8 bases lying between them. CDR1 and CDR2 (germline): MNHEY, SVGEGT. The CDR3 region is CATDTSNQPQHF. In nucleotides, the CDR3 is TGTGCCACGGACACCAGCAATCAGCCCCAGCATTTT.

CDR3 sequence: CSARGASGSADTQYF. As DNA, the CDR3 is TGCAGTGCTAGAGGCGCTAGCGGGAGTGCAGATACGCAGTATTTT. The chain recombines TRBV20-1 with TRBJ2-3; 10 nucleotides agree with TRBD2. Germline V gene lookup returns CDR1 DFQATT and CDR2 SNEGSKA (reference sequence). V lost 1 base and J lost 4; bases outside the gene matches: 5. This CDR3 spans 15 amino acids.

This clonotype was recorded only once. Compared with germline, one end of the junction differs, possibly owing to a read error. This sequence joins TRBV5-1 and TRBJ2-5, with 8 bases that match TRBD2. CDR3 size: 17 residues. Germline V gives CDR1 SGHRS, CDR2 YFSETQ. In DNA form, the CDR3 reads TGCGCCAGCAGCTTGAGGCCGGCTAGCGGGCTACAAGCGACCCAGTACTTC. Translating gives CASSLRPASGLQATQYF.

V usage is TRBV5-6 and J usage is TRBJ1-2; tentative D call: TRBD1 (5 bases). V gave up 1 base and J gave up 1 base, with 14 bases separating them. CDR1 SGHDT and CDR2 YYEEEE come from the germline V gene. The CDR3 extends over 16 amino acids. CDR3 sequence: CASSLQGPAFNYGYTF. The CDR3 nucleotides read TGTGCCAGCAGCTTGCAGGGACCAGCCTTTAACTATGGCTACACCTTC.

The rearrangement uses TRBV7-2 and TRBJ2-1; 9 bases are a match to TRBD1. The V segment lost 0 bases and the J segment 6 bases; nucleotides outside the gene matches: 6. The CDR3 is 16 residues long. CDR1 is SGHTA, CDR2 FQGNSA, per germline. The CDR3 protein is CASSLAAGQGSNEQFF. CDR3 in DNA: TGTGCCAGCAGCTTAGCGGCAGGACAGGGGTCCAATGAGCAGTTCTTC.

A remark on this clonotype: With a much larger clone just one base away, this may be a read error. The rearrangement uses TRBV7-2 and TRBJ2-3; 8 nucleotides align to TRBD2. J lost 3 bases, V lost 7 bases, and 12 bases had no gene match. The CDR3 is made up of 16 amino acids. Germline V gene sequence: CDR1 SGHTA, CDR2 FQGNSA. CDR3 sequence (DNA): TGTGCCAGCAACTCCCGAGCGGGAGTTCGTACAGATACGCAGTATTTT. Translated: CASNSRAGVRTDTQYF.

The CDR3 DNA sequence: TGTGCCAGCAGTGAAGGCTTCGAGCAGTTCTTC. Translating gives CASSEGFEQFF. This sequence joins TRBV12-3 or TRBV12-4 and TRBJ2-1, with unresolved D. V lost 5 bases to trimming and J lost 10 bases, with 9 bases between them. This CDR3 region has 11 residues.

This clonotype was counted between two and nine times. The chain employs TRBV5-1 and TRBJ2-5; the match to TRBD2 covers 8 bases. CDR3 length equals 14 residues. The V gene's germline CDR1 is SGHRS and CDR2 YFSETQ. V was clipped by 4 bases and J by 4 bases; unmatched bases: 6. This CDR3 reads CASSLDSGIETQYF. The CDR3 coding sequence is TGCGCCAGCAGCCTCGATAGCGGGATAGAGACCCAGTACTTC.

V usage is TRBV20-1 and J usage is TRBJ2-3, with D perhaps matching TRBD1 or TRBD2 (5 bases each). This CDR3 is built from 15 residues. V was pared by 6 bases and J by 2 bases, with 18 bases between. Germline V gene data show CDR1 as DFQATT and CDR2 as SNEGSKA (reference sequence). The CDR3 DNA reads as TGCAGTGCCAAAAGCCGGGGCTACTCCACAGATACGCAGTATTTT. It codes for CSAKSRGYSTDTQYF.

J is TRBJ1-6 and V is TRBV3-1; no definite D call. V shed 2 bases and J shed 1 base, with 3 bases lying between them. Germline CDR1 reads LGHDT; CDR2 reads YNNKEL (reference sequence). This CDR3 has 14 residues. The CDR3 DNA sequence: TGTGCCAGCAGCCAAAAATCCTATAATTCACCCCTCCACTTT. Translation gives CASSQKSYNSPLHF.

The chain recombines TRBV5-1 with TRBJ2-1; TRBD2 matches at 7 bases. CDR1 SGHRS and CDR2 YFSETQ come from the germline V gene. CDR3 length equals 16 residues. Unmatched junction bases numbered 10, after V lost 0 bases and J lost 7 bases. In nucleotides, the CDR3 is TGCGCCAGCAGCTTGGAACTCGCGGGAGCGGGAAATGAGCAGTTCTTC. It encodes CASSLELAGAGNEQFF.